This T cell receptor (beta chain) appears in the sequencing data of a study of immune cell composition in non-small cell lung cancer. Whole-study findings and limits: Squamous lung tumours showed higher top 10 clone scores and clonality than adenocarcinomas.

Frozen unsorted single-cell suspensions supplied the genomic DNA. Comment on this clone: Its antigen is undetermined.

J was trimmed by 1 base and V by 6 bases; bases with no gene match: 10. The CDR3 loop spans 16 amino acids. From germline, CDR1 is SGHNT and CDR2 YYREEE (reference sequence). Some clones are missing from TCRdb's copy, which holds only in-frame ones; the method was immunoSEQ multiplex PCR. Among roughly 14,000 clones, about two thirds were seen once, and the ten largest hold roughly 7.5%. The V call is TRBV5-4, the J call TRBJ2-1; 7 positions agree with TRBD2. Specimen: lung tumor tissue. The sequence came from a human donor with non-small cell lung cancer. CDR3 bases: TGTGCCAGCACCACCCAGACTAGCAATTCCTACAATGAGCAGTTCTTC. Residues: CASTTQTSNSYNEQFF.